Listed below are T cell receptor beta chains from one sample, sequenced in a study. TCRdb analysed the 5' RACE reads with MiXCR anew, one entry per CDR3 protein. The sample contains 35,000 to 45,000 distinct CDR3 sequences, 22% of which appear only once. The sequenced sample consisted of Tregs sorted from a lymph node. These receptors all stem from a female donor with breast cancer. The CDR3 runs from the conserved cysteine through the conserved F or W. The order of the fields is clone size, J gene, D gene, V gene, CDR3 DNA, CDR3 protein. A D gene is named only where the DNA matches it firmly. Part of the rows lack a size; the others show once, few, many or a class for expanded clones.

.	TRBJ2-3	.	TRBV4-3	TGCGCCACCTCCTTGAGCCTTTCCCGCACAGATACGCAGTATTTT	CATSLSLSRTDTQYF
once	TRBJ1-4	.	TRBV2	TGTGCCAGCAGTGAACGGCAGGGGTTACTTAATGAAAAACTGTTTTTT	CASSERQGLLNEKLFF
.	TRBJ1-6	.	TRBV7-3	TGTGCCAGCAGCTTAGGGGGGGACTCACCCCTCCACTTT	CASSLGGDSPLHF
once	TRBJ2-1	.	TRBV20-1	TGCAGTGCTAGGGCAACTAGCTCTCACAATGAGCAGTTCTTC	CSARATSSHNEQFF
.	TRBJ2-7	TRBD1	TRBV27	TGTGCCACCTCAACCTCGACAGGGAACGAGCAGTACTTC	CATSTSTGNEQYF
few	TRBJ1-1	.	TRBV24-1	TGTGCCACCAGCCTGGGGATGAACACTGAAGCTTTCTTT	CATSLGMNTEAFF
many	TRBJ1-1	.	TRBV29-1	TGCAGCGCAACAGAGAACACTGAAGCTTTCTTT	CSATENTEAFF
many	TRBJ1-1	.	TRBV5-1	TGCGCCAGCAGCTTGGACGGCCGTTCGGCTGAAGCTTTCTTT	CASSLDGRSAEAFF
few	TRBJ1-6	.	TRBV27	TGTGCCAGCAGTTACGCCCGGGACGGAAATTCACCCCTCCACTTT	CASSYARDGNSPLHF
few	TRBJ2-1	.	TRBV20-1	TGCAGTGCTAGGGAGGATTTCTATGAGCAGTTCTTC	CSAREDFYEQFF
many	TRBJ2-3	.	TRBV4-2	TGTGCCAGCAGCCAAGAATTAGCTGCTACCCCAGATACGCAGTATTTT	CASSQELAATPDTQYF
few	TRBJ2-3	.	TRBV7-3	TGTGCCAGCAGCCAGCCAGGGGATACGCAGTATTTT	CASSQPGDTQYF
few	TRBJ2-2	TRBD2	TRBV5-1	TGCGCCAGCAGCCCTGGGGGAGCGGGAGTTCACACCGGGGAGCTGTTTTTT	CASSPGGAGVHTGELFF
many	TRBJ2-1	TRBD2	TRBV11-1	TGTGCCAGCAGCCAGACGGGGACTAGCGCCGGTGTTGAGCAGTTCTTC	CASSQTGTSAGVEQFF
.	TRBJ1-5	.	TRBV2	TGTGCCAGCAGTTGGACGGAGATCAATCAGCCCCAGCATTTT	CASSWTEINQPQHF
few	TRBJ2-3	TRBD1	TRBV7-9	TGTGCCAGCAGACACGGGACAGGCACAGATACGCAGTATTTT	CASRHGTGTDTQYF
medium-sized	TRBJ1-5	TRBD1	TRBV29-1	TGCAGCGTTACAACCGGGACAGGGAGATATCAGCCCCAGCATTTT	CSVTTGTGRYQPQHF
many	TRBJ2-5	.	TRBV30	TGTGCCTGGAGAACTAGCTCCTCGAGAGACCAGTACTTC	CAWRTSSSRDQYF
many	TRBJ1-5	.	TRBV27	TGTGCCAGCAGTTCATCCGGGGGCCGGCCTCAGCCCCAGCATTTT	CASSSSGGRPQPQHF
few	TRBJ2-1	.	TRBV7-9	TGTGCCAGCAGCTTAAGAGAGGTCATCGGGTACAATGAGCAGTTCTTC	CASSLREVIGYNEQFF
few	TRBJ2-5	.	TRBV28	TGTGCCAGCAGTTTTAACAGCCAAGAGACCCAGTACTTC	CASSFNSQETQYF
.	TRBJ1-1	.	TRBV7-2	TGTGCCAGCAGCCCCCGAAGTTATGGGGCGATGAACACTGAAGCTTTCTTT	CASSPRSYGAMNTEAFF
few	TRBJ1-2	.	TRBV28	TGTGCCAGCAGTTTCCTGGGCGAAAACTATGGCCACACCTTC	CASSFLGENYGHTF
.	TRBJ2-1	.	TRBV12-3/TRBV12-4	TGTGCCAGCAGTTTACGAGCCAGCGGAGGTCTGGAGCAGTTCTTC	CASSLRASGGLEQFF
.	TRBJ1-2	.	TRBV20-1	TGCAGTGCTAGAGCAGTGGGGTTCCATGGCTACACCTTC	CSARAVGFHGYTF
.	TRBJ2-1	TRBD2	TRBV5-1	TGCGCCAGCAGGGTCGGGCTAGCGGGAGGAGATGAGCAGTTCTTC	CASRVGLAGGDEQFF
many	TRBJ2-3	.	TRBV7-2	TGTGCCAGCAGCTTAGTCGCAGGAAGCACAGATACGCAGTATTTT	CASSLVAGSTDTQYF
many	TRBJ2-1	TRBD2	TRBV5-5	TGTGCCAGCAGCCGACTAGCGGGAGAAAATGAGCAGTTCTTC	CASSRLAGENEQFF
few	TRBJ2-1	.	TRBV20-1	TGCAGTGCTACGCGCAGTCCGAGCTCCTACAATGAGCAGTTCTTC	CSATRSPSSYNEQFF
.	TRBJ2-7	TRBD2	TRBV11-2	TGTGCCAGCAGCTTAGGGGTAGCGGGAGCCTCCGAGCAGTACTTC	CASSLGVAGASEQYF
.	TRBJ2-6	.	TRBV5-1	TGCGCCAGCAGCTCGGAGGTATCTGGGGCCAACGTCCTGACTTTC	CASSSEVSGANVLTF
.	TRBJ2-4	TRBD2	TRBV5-4	TGTGCCAGCAGCCCGGGACGGGAGGCGGTTGCCAAAAACATTCAGTACTTC	CASSPGREAVAKNIQYF
.	TRBJ2-7	.	TRBV6-1	TGTGCCAGCAGGGGGGACTTTTACGAGCAGTACTTC	CASRGDFYEQYF
once	TRBJ2-2	.	TRBV7-6	TGTGCCAGCAGCTCAGAGGGGGGAGCCCGTACCGGGGAGCTGTTTTTT	CASSSEGGARTGELFF
once	TRBJ2-3	.	TRBV7-9	TGTGCCAGCAGCTTAGCGAGAGATACGCAGTATTTT	CASSLARDTQYF
once	TRBJ1-2	.	TRBV30	TGTGTCTGGATACCCGACAGGTTATATGGCTACACCTTC	CVWIPDRLYGYTF
.	TRBJ2-5	TRBD1	TRBV3-1	TGTGCCAGCAGCCGAGAAACAGGGGGCTGGGAGACCCAGTACTTC	CASSRETGGWETQYF
.	TRBJ2-1	TRBD2	TRBV9	TGTGCCAGCAGCGTAGTAGCGGGGGGGAACAATGAGCAGTTCTTC	CASSVVAGGNNEQFF
few	TRBJ1-1	.	TRBV20-1	TGCAGTGCCACGGGGGGACGCGTGAACACTGAAGCTTTCTTT	CSATGGRVNTEAFF
many	TRBJ1-1	.	TRBV6-1	TGTGCCACCTCCGTAAGACGGGGGCGCGACACTGAAGCTTTCTTT	CATSVRRGRDTEAFF
.	TRBJ1-5	.	TRBV18	TGTGCCAGCTCACCAATAGGGGATAGGGAAAATCAGCCCCAGCATTTT	CASSPIGDRENQPQHF
.	TRBJ2-1	.	TRBV9	TGTGCCAGCAGCGTCAGACCCCAATCCTACAATGAGCAGTTCTTC	CASSVRPQSYNEQFF
many	TRBJ1-3	TRBD1	TRBV6-5	TGTGCCAGCAGGCGACAGGGTTCTGGAAACACCATATATTTT	CASRRQGSGNTIYF
many	TRBJ2-5	.	TRBV20-1	TGCAGTGCTAGAGATTTTGTCAGGGCTGGGACCCAGTACTTC	CSARDFVRAGTQYF
few	TRBJ2-5	TRBD1	TRBV12-3/TRBV12-4	TGTGCCAGCAGGGCAGACAGGGGGCGGGAGACCCAGTACTTC	CASRADRGRETQYF
few	TRBJ2-7	.	TRBV20-1	TGCAGTGCTTCTGGTGGTTTGAATTACGAGCAGTACTTC	CSASGGLNYEQYF
many	TRBJ2-3	.	TRBV27	TGTGCCAGCATGACAAGCACAGATACGCAGTATTTT	CASMTSTDTQYF
.	TRBJ2-1	.	TRBV5-1	TGCGCCAGCAGCTTGGCCCTCGTGGCGGGGAGCTCCTACAATGAGCAGTTCTTC	CASSLALVAGSSYNEQFF
.	TRBJ2-1	.	TRBV5-1	TGCGCCAGCGGCTCGCCTGCAGGGAGGTCAATAGATGAGCAGTTCTTC	CASGSPAGRSIDEQFF
.	TRBJ1-2	TRBD1	TRBV9	TGTGCCAGCTTCTCGACAGGGTCTGGCTACACCTTC	CASFSTGSGYTF
.	TRBJ2-7	.	TRBV6-1	TGTGCCAGCAGTCATAGGGACTGCCCCTACGAGCAGTACTTC	CASSHRDCPYEQYF
few	TRBJ2-3	TRBD2	TRBV6-6	TGTGCCAGCAGTTACTCTACTAGCGGGATAAATACGCAGTATTTT	CASSYSTSGINTQYF
many	TRBJ1-2	TRBD1	TRBV6-5	TGTGCCAGCAGTTACGGGGACAGGGGATATGGCTACACCTTC	CASSYGDRGYGYTF
.	TRBJ1-6	.	TRBV6-1	TGTGCCAGTACGACGGGGGACTCCTATAATTCACCCCTCCACTTT	CASTTGDSYNSPLHF
few	TRBJ2-7	.	TRBV2	TGTGCCTCGCACGAGTCTTGGGCGTCCCGCGAGCAGTACTTC	CASHESWASREQYF
many	TRBJ2-3	.	TRBV5-1	TGCGCCAGCAAGTGGAACGAAGGAGGAGATACGCAGTATTTT	CASKWNEGGDTQYF
many	TRBJ2-1	TRBD2	TRBV7-6	TGTGCCAGCAACCTCGTAGCGGGGAGCTCCTACAATGAGCAGTTCTTC	CASNLVAGSSYNEQFF
.	TRBJ1-1	.	TRBV9	TGTGCCAGCAGCGTAACCCCTTCGGCGAACACTGAAGCTTTCTTT	CASSVTPSANTEAFF
medium-sized	TRBJ2-7	.	TRBV6-5	TGTGCCAGCAGCAAACAGGGCTCCTACGAGCAGTACTTC	CASSKQGSYEQYF
once	TRBJ2-3	.	TRBV5-1	TGCGCCAGCAGCTTGATGGGGCCAGATACGCAGTATTTT	CASSLMGPDTQYF